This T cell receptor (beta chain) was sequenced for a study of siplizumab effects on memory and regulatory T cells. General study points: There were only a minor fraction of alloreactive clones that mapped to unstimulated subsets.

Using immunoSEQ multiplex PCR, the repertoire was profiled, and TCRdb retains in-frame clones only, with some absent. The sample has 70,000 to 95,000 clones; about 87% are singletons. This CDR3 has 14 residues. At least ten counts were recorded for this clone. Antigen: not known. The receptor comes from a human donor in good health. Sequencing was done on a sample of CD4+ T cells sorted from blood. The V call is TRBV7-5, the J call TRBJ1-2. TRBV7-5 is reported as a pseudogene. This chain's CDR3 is CASSSAGANYGYTF. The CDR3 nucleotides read TGTGCCAGCAGCTCCGCGGGAGCTAACTATGGCTACACCTTC.